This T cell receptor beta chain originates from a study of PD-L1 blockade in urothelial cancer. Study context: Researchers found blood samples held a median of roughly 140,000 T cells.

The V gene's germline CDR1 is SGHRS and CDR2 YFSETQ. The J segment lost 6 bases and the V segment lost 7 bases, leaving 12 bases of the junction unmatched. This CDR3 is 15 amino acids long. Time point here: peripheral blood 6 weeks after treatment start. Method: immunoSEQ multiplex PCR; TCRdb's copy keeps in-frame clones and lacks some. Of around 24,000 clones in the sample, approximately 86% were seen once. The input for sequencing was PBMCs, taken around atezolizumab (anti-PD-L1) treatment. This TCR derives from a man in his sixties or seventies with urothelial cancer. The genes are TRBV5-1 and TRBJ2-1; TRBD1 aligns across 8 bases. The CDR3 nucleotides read TGCGCCAGCCACCACCCCGACAGGGGTGGCAATGAGCAGTTCTTC. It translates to CASHHPDRGGNEQFF.